The clone carrying this T cell receptor (beta chain) was seen ten or more times. The target antigen is unknown. The PBMCs had their origin in 10 ml of fresh peripheral blood. CDR3 size: 14 residues. Germline-derived CDR1 and CDR2 are SGHTS and YDEGEE. Between the trimmed V and J ends, which lost 3 bases and 5 bases, there was a span of 14 bases. These data originate in a study of T cells in Graves' hyperthyroidism and ophthalmopathy. Study-wide findings and caveats: The model predicted ophthalmopathy a median around 6 months before onset.

Amplification of TCR beta CDR3 regions used RNA as the template. TCR CDR3 regions were first amplified by RT-PCR with HTBI primers. TCRdb called the multiplex PCR reads again in MiXCR, with one record for every CDR3 protein. The data show hundreds of thousands of distinct CDR3 sequences, with about a sixth seen just once and around 26% held by the top ten. This sequence originates from a woman in her late teens or twenties with Graves' ophthalmopathy. Sample: blood. This chain uses TRBV5-8 with TRBJ1-1, with a tentative D call TRBD1 (6 bases). The CDR3 region has the DNA TGTGCCAGCAGCTGGAACACAGGGAGAACTGAAGCTTTCTTT. Its translation: CASSWNTGRTEAFF.